These 31 T cell receptor beta chains were sequenced from one sample in a study of molecular identifiers for immune sequencing clone quantification. MiXCR, applied by TCRdb to the PCR reads, yields one record per CDR3 protein. Of more than 250,000 distinct CDR3 sequences in the sample, about a fifth were seen once. Sequencing input: naive CD8+ T cells from blood, with Jurkat cell RNA spiked in. Specified subset: FACS-sorted CD8+CD4-CCR7+CD45RA+ naive T cells. The receptors here all came from a human donor in good health. Some libraries in this study had Jurkat cell RNA spiked in.

This clonotype was recorded many times. The V call is TRBV14, the J call TRBJ2-5, with D perhaps TRBD1 (6 bases). V was cut by 1 base and J by 0 bases, with 18 bases left in between. Germline V gene lookup returns CDR1 SGHDN and CDR2 FVKESK. This CDR3 comprises 18 residues. DNA for the CDR3: TGTGCCAGCAGCCAAGGTTCTCTCACGGGACAAAACCAAGAGACCCAGTACTTC. Encoded protein: CASSQGSLTGQNQETQYF.

The table lists this clonotype with many counts. J is TRBJ1-4 and V is TRBV6-5; D not certain. V shed 3 bases and J shed 3 bases, with 17 bases lying between them. The length of the CDR3 is 17 residues. In germline, CDR1 is MNHEY, CDR2 SVGAGI. The CDR3 protein is CASSYLKENPSNEKLFF. The CDR3 DNA reads as TGTGCCAGCAGTTATCTTAAGGAGAATCCCTCTAATGAAAAACTGTTTTTT.

This clonotype was found many times. The V gene is TRBV28, the J gene TRBJ2-7, with 11 bases matching TRBD2. Losses at the gene ends were 7 bases for V and 2 bases for J; bases not matched to a gene: 7. Germline loops: CDR1 MDHEN, CDR2 SYDVKM. There are 15 residues in the CDR3. CDR3 coding DNA: TGTGCCAGCACCCGGGGACTAGCGGACACCTACGAGCAGTACTTC. Translating it yields CASTRGLADTYEQYF. The whole variable domain, remainder taken from reference TRBV28 and TRBJ2-7, is DVKVTQSSRYLVKRTGEKVFLECVQDMDHENMFWYRQDPGLGLRLIYFSYDVKMKEKGDIPEGYSVSREKKERFSLILESASTNQTSMYLCASTRGLADTYEQYFGPGTRLTVT.

Details on this clonotype: A much larger clone sits a single nucleotide away, making a read error possible. The chain has TRBV12-3 or TRBV12-4 and TRBJ2-5; D uncertain. CDR3 length: 14 residues. CDR3: CASGLDARQETQYF. CDR3 DNA: TGTGCCAGCGGTTTAGACGCACGCCAAGAGACCCAGTACTTC.

This clonotype was counted ten times or more. The chain has TRBV24-1 and TRBJ2-3; D might be TRBD1 (5 bases). Trimming pared 10 bases from V and 5 bases from J, leaving 15 bases between. The germline V gene encodes CDR1 KGHDR and CDR2 SFDVKD. The CDR3 runs to 13 residues. The CDR3 sequence is CATGAGQIDTQYF. CDR3 coding DNA: TGTGCCACAGGGGCCGGTCAGATAGATACGCAGTATTTT.

As to this clonotype: Possible read error: a much larger clone is one base away. The chain employs TRBV30 and TRBJ2-1, with D hard to call. CDR1 GTSNPN and CDR2 SVGIG come from the germline V gene (reference sequence). The CDR3 is 11 residues long. The CDR3 sequence: CAWSVSDGQSF. CDR3 in DNA: TGTGCCTGGAGTGTATCGGACGGTCAGTCCTTC.

As concerns this clonotype: A read error may be the cause here, since a much bigger clone is one base away. The CDR3 reads CASSQGGTGAYNSPLHF. CDR3 coding DNA: TGTGCCAGCAGCCAAGGAGGGACAGGGGCCTATAATTCACCCCTCCACTTT. The chain uses TRBV14 and TRBJ1-6; the match to TRBD1 covers 10 bases. Trimming removed 1 base from V and 2 bases from J; junction bases left unmatched: 2. This CDR3 comprises 17 residues. Germline assignment: CDR1 SGHDN and CDR2 FVKESK.

To note about this clonotype: A read error may be the cause here, since a much bigger clone is one base away. The CDR3 coding sequence is TGTGCCGGCAGTTATATGGTACTCCAGCCCCAGCATTTT. This encodes CAGSYMVLQPQHF. This sequence joins TRBV6-6 and TRBJ1-5; D uncertain. The germline V gene has CDR1 MNHNY and CDR2 SVGAGI (reference sequence). The CDR3 totals 13 residues.

This clonotype was counted ten times or more. This chain connects TRBV7-9 to TRBJ1-1; D not resolved. Per germline, CDR1 SEHNR and CDR2 FQNEAQ (reference sequence). This CDR3 has 15 amino acids. V was shortened by 5 bases and J by 2 bases, with 15 bases between the two germline ends. CDR3 residues: CASSPNERGNTEAFF. DNA for the CDR3: TGTGCCAGCAGCCCCAATGAGCGGGGAAACACTGAAGCTTTCTTT.

This clonotype was counted ten times or more. The chain employs TRBV6-5 and TRBJ1-5; D is unresolved. This CDR3 has 13 residues. V was trimmed by 2 bases and J by 5 bases, leaving 7 bases between them. Looked up from germline, CDR1 is MNHEY and CDR2 is SVGAGI. This chain's CDR3 is CASSYGLDQPQHF. Written as DNA, the CDR3 is TGTGCCAGCAGTTACGGGCTTGATCAGCCCCAGCATTTT.

This clonotype has at least ten counts. This chain uses TRBV7-8 with TRBJ1-1, with a tentative D call TRBD1 (6 bases). CDR1 and CDR2 (germline): SGHVS, FQNEAQ. V was trimmed by 7 bases and J by 4 bases, leaving 13 bases between them. The CDR3 totals 13 residues. The CDR3 DNA reads as TGTGCCAGCACCCCAGGGGAGAGCACTGAAGCTTTCTTT. Translation: CASTPGESTEAFF.

This clonotype was picked up one time. This sequence may be a read error, since a much larger clone differs from it by one base. The chain recombines TRBV28 with TRBJ2-5; D may be TRBD1 or TRBD2 (5 bases each). The CDR3 loop spans 14 amino acids. The V end was cut by 5 bases, the J end by 5 bases, with 15 bases between. Germline V gene data show CDR1 as MDHEN and CDR2 as SYDVKM. The chain's CDR3 is CASSQYWGSETQYF. The CDR3 DNA is TGTGCCAGCAGTCAATACTGGGGGTCCGAGACCCAGTACTTC. Full variable domain (rest looked up from reference TRBV28 and TRBJ2-5): DVKVTQSSRYLVKRTGEKVFLECVQDMDHENMFWYRQDPGLGLRLIYFSYDVKMKEKGDIPEGYSVSREKKERFSLILESASTNQTSMYLCASSQYWGSETQYFGPGTRLLVL.

The table lists this clonotype with many counts. This chain links TRBV7-9 with TRBJ2-7, with TRBD1 as a possible D gene (6 bases). The length of the CDR3 is 14 residues. Per germline, CDR1 SEHNR and CDR2 FQNEAQ (reference sequence). The V gene lost 2 bases and the J gene lost 2 bases, with 10 bases spanning the gap. The CDR3 protein is CASSLKGETYEQYF. The CDR3 coding sequence is TGTGCCAGCAGCTTAAAGGGGGAAACCTACGAGCAGTACTTC.

The sample holds many counts of this clonotype. This chain connects TRBV28 to TRBJ1-4; the D gene is possibly TRBD1 (6 bases). The V gene lost 3 bases and the J gene lost 6 bases, with 11 bases spanning the gap. The germline CDR1 and CDR2 sequences are MDHEN and SYDVKM. CDR3 length: 14 residues. The CDR3 bases are TGTGCCAGCAGTTTTCAGGGGAGCGATGAAAAACTGTTTTTT. Translating it yields CASSFQGSDEKLFF.

The table lists this clonotype with many counts. The CDR3 nucleotides are TGTGCCAGCAGCTTCGGGACCAGCTCCTACAATGAGCAGTTCTTC. As protein: CASSFGTSSYNEQFF. V gene TRBV11-2 combines with J gene TRBJ2-1; D possibly uses TRBD1 or TRBD2 (5 bases each). Per germline, CDR1 SGHAT and CDR2 FQNNGV. Trimming pared 3 bases from V and 0 bases from J, leaving 9 bases between. This CDR3 has 15 amino acids.

Ten or more counts support this clonotype. The chain couples TRBV27 to TRBJ2-3; TRBD2 agrees at 9 bases. Germline CDR1 is MNHEY and CDR2 is SMNVEV (reference sequence). The CDR3 has 14 residues. J lost 1 base, V lost 6 bases, and 2 bases had no gene match. The CDR3 nucleotides read TGTGCCAGCAGAATAGCGGGGGGCACAGATACGCAGTATTTT. Translating gives CASRIAGGTDTQYF.

Details on this clonotype: This could be a read error, since a much larger clone is one nucleotide away. V usage is TRBV19 and J usage is TRBJ1-5; no definite D call. Trimming pared 8 bases from V and 8 bases from J, leaving 16 bases between. The CDR3 sequence is 13 residues long. Germline V CDR1 and CDR2: LNHDA, SQIVND (reference sequence). The CDR3 protein is CASGNFNGEPQHF. CDR3 sequence (DNA): TGTGCCAGTGGTAACTTTAACGGGGAGCCCCAGCATTTT.

In the case of this clonotype: A much larger clone differs by one base, so this may be a read error. Here the CDR3 omits its conserved ending phenylalanine or tryptophan, so a read error is the likely source. J is TRBJ2-7 and V is TRBV4-3; 12 bases align to TRBD2. The CDR3 length is 18 residues. CDR1 is LGHNA, CDR2 YSLEER, per germline. Trimming removed 1 base from V and 2 bases from J; junction bases left unmatched: 9. CDR3 amino acids: CASSQARTSGELAYEQYS. The CDR3 region has the DNA TGCGCCAGCAGCCAAGCCCGGACTAGCGGGGAGCTCGCCTACGAGCAGTACTCC.

This clonotype was counted at least ten times. The germline gene is not matched at one end of the junction; a read error may be the cause. The CDR3 spells CASSQDRGSYNSPLHF. The DNA for the CDR3 is TGTGCCAGCAGCCAAGACAGGGGCTCCTATAATTCACCCCTCCACTTT. The V and J genes are TRBV4-3 and TRBJ1-6, with TRBD1 matching over 8 bases. This CDR3 is built from 16 residues. Germline CDR1 reads LGHNA; CDR2 reads YSLEER.

Notes on this clonotype: A much larger clone differs by one base, so this may be a read error. Because the CDR3 is missing its conserved closing phenylalanine or tryptophan, this is likely a read error. This chain links TRBV9 with TRBJ1-1, with D perhaps TRBD1 (6 bases). The V and J ends lost 0 bases and 0 bases respectively, with 12 bases between them. The CDR3 loop spans 16 amino acids. Germline V gene lookup returns CDR1 SGDLS and CDR2 YYNGEE. In DNA form, the CDR3 reads TGTGCCAGCAGCGTAGATTCAACAGGGCTGAACACTGAAGCTTTCTCT. It yields the protein CASSVDSTGLNTEAFS.

Note on this clonotype: A read error may explain this, as a much larger clone is one base away. The chain combines TRBV2 with TRBJ2-7, with D perhaps matching TRBD1 (6 bases). Germline V gene data show CDR1 as SNHLY and CDR2 as FYNNEI. The CDR3 contains 11 residues. The CDR3 nucleotides read TGTGCCTCGCACAGGGAGAACGAGCAGCACTTC. Encoded protein: CASHRENEQHF.

This clonotype was observed many times. The chain recombines TRBV6-2 or TRBV6-3 with TRBJ2-3; tentatively, D is TRBD2 (6 bases). Trimming removed 5 bases at V and 3 bases at J, with 12 bases between. Germline CDR1 is MNHEY and CDR2 is SVGEGT. There are 14 residues in the CDR3. Here the CDR3 reads CASSDEEGTDTQYF. As DNA, the CDR3 is TGTGCCAGCAGTGACGAGGAGGGGACAGATACGCAGTATTTT.

At least ten counts were recorded for this clonotype. This chain links TRBV7-9 with TRBJ1-5, with TRBD1 matching over 10 bases. This CDR3 has 16 residues. The J segment lost 4 bases and the V segment lost 1 base, leaving 4 bases of the junction unmatched. CDR1 is SEHNR and CDR2 is FQNEAQ in the germline V gene (reference sequence). CDR3 in amino acids: CASSLEGTGANQPQHF. DNA for the CDR3: TGTGCCAGCAGCTTAGAAGGGACAGGGGCAAATCAGCCCCAGCATTTT.

The table lists this clonotype with many counts. The CDR3 here is CASTRDSLFNQPQHF. The CDR3, as DNA: TGTGCCAGCACCCGAGACAGCCTTTTCAATCAGCCCCAGCATTTT. The V call is TRBV28, the J call TRBJ1-5; possible D gene TRBD1, 5 bases. Looked up from germline, CDR1 is MDHEN and CDR2 is SYDVKM. The CDR3 runs to 15 residues. With 7 bases removed from V and 3 bases from J, the gap between germline ends came to 16 bases.

The gene calls are TRBV20-1 and TRBJ2-5; possible D gene TRBD2, 6 bases. Germline values: CDR1 DFQATT, CDR2 SNEGSKA (reference sequence). This CDR3 has 17 residues. Trimming left V 0 bases short and J 5 bases short, with 22 bases between. The CDR3 DNA reads as TGCAGTGCTAGAGATTTTATGGAGGGGTTTGTCCATGAGACCCAGTACTTC. Amino acids: CSARDFMEGFVHETQYF.

This clonotype was detected many times. The gene calls are TRBV28 and TRBJ2-5, with D hard to call. The CDR3 extends over 17 amino acids. V shed 1 base and J shed 2 bases, with 17 bases lying between them. Germline V gives CDR1 MDHEN, CDR2 SYDVKM. The CDR3 DNA sequence: TGTGCCAGCAGTTTATTCGGCAGCACCGAGGTGCAAGAGACCCAGTACTTC. Amino acids: CASSLFGSTEVQETQYF. Supplemented by reference TRBV28 and TRBJ2-5, the full variable domain reads DVKVTQSSRYLVKRTGEKVFLECVQDMDHENMFWYRQDPGLGLRLIYFSYDVKMKEKGDIPEGYSVSREKKERFSLILESASTNQTSMYLCASSLFGSTEVQETQYFGPGTRLLVL.

This clonotype came up many times. The chain uses TRBV20-1 and TRBJ2-7, with 10 bases that match TRBD2. Germline V gene lookup returns CDR1 DFQATT and CDR2 SNEGSKA (reference sequence). The junction had 8 bases not matched to a gene; V was cut back by 4 bases and J by 5 bases. The CDR3 loop spans 14 amino acids. The CDR3 spells CSAIPSGGPDEQYF. The CDR3, as DNA: TGCAGTGCTATACCTAGCGGGGGCCCGGACGAGCAGTACTTC.

This clonotype has a count of ten or more. The rearrangement joins TRBV30 to TRBJ2-1, with D unclear. V shed 1 base and J shed 2 bases, with 9 bases lying between them. The CDR3 loop spans 14 amino acids. Germline V gene lookup returns CDR1 GTSNPN and CDR2 SVGIG (reference sequence). CDR3 bases: TGTGCCTGGAGTGGGTTAATTCCCTACAATGAGCAGTTCTTC. This encodes CAWSGLIPYNEQFF.

There are many counts of this clonotype. V usage is TRBV6-6 and J usage is TRBJ2-1; no reliable D call. Germline V gene sequence: CDR1 MNHNY, CDR2 SVGAGI (reference sequence). V was cut by 5 bases and J by 10 bases, with 15 bases left in between. The CDR3 sequence is 13 residues long. In nucleotides, the CDR3 is TGTGCCAGCAGTCTCCTCGGCCTAGTCGAGCAGTTCTTC. It translates to CASSLLGLVEQFF.

The J gene is TRBJ2-7, the V gene TRBV7-2, with TRBD2 matching 10 bases. The CDR3 consists of 16 residues. CDR1 and CDR2 from the germline V gene are SGHTA and FQGNSA. The V gene end was trimmed by 4 bases and the J gene end by 6 bases; junction bases not matched to a gene: 12. Written as DNA, the CDR3 is TGTGCCAGCAGCTCAGCCCCGGCCGCTAGCGGGGGCGAGCAGTACTTC. Its protein product is CASSSAPAASGGEQYF.

This clonotype has just a few counts. The genes are TRBV4-3 and TRBJ2-2; 9 bases are shared with TRBD2. Per germline, CDR1 LGHNA and CDR2 YSLEER. Germline trimming cut 0 bases from V and 4 bases from J; bases unmatched to any gene: 9. The CDR3 consists of 18 residues. The CDR3 DNA is TGCGCCAGCAGCCAAGAGAGGGCTAGCGGGGCTGCCACCGGGGAGCTGTTTTTT. Translated: CASSQERASGAATGELFF.